The clone carrying this T cell receptor (beta chain) was detected ten times or more. The sample is drawn from a study of regulatory T cells in long-lasting Graves disease. At the level of the study: Graves' disease counted as persistent after over 5 years of antithyroid drugs with positive TSH receptor antibodies.

Looked up from germline, CDR1 is DFQATT and CDR2 is SNEGSKA (reference sequence). This CDR3 is 14 amino acids long. J was trimmed by 1 base and V by 4 bases; bases with no gene match: 6. To make TCR beta libraries, researchers used iRepertoire HTBI primers and Arm-PCR of CDR3 regions. TCRdb redid the calling of the multiplex PCR reads with MiXCR, one entry per CDR3 protein. The sample carries 400,000 to 500,000 distinct CDR3 sequences, about 20% recorded once. The time point denotes: persistent/refractory GD, antithyroid drugs over 5 years with positive TRAb. PBMCs provided the RNA from which the TCR library was made. Patients of an endocrinology department in Xi'an, China, were included.

The clonotype was recovered from a female donor with Graves disease. This material consisted of peripheral blood mononuclear cells (PBMCs), taken when the disease was refractory, from a patient treated with antithyroid drugs. The chain links TRBV20-1 to TRBJ2-7; 8 bases align to TRBD1. CDR3 protein: CSANPGQGSYEQYF. CDR3 DNA sequence: TGCAGTGCTAACCCCGGACAGGGATCCTACGAGCAGTACTTC.